This paragraph covers one T cell receptor beta chain sequence. The entry originates in a study of sequential checkpoint blockade in melanoma. Sample treatment: randomized to nivolumab then ipilimumab (arm A) or the reverse (arm B). Clones were sequenced by immunoSEQ multiplex PCR, and TCRdb holds only the in-frame ones, with some missing. This table holds around 12,000 clones, approximately 69% found once. This clonotype was obtained from a human donor with melanoma. The sample here was CD8+ T cells sorted from blood (inferred from file names), taken from a patient given nivolumab and ipilimumab in sequence.

CDR3 bases: TGTGCCAGTAGGCGGCGCGGGGAGGACGAAAAACTGTTTTTT. Amino acid sequence: CASRRRGEDEKLFF. J is TRBJ1-4 and V is TRBV19; D unresolved. The V end was cut by 6 bases, the J end by 8 bases, with 16 bases between. Germline V gene sequence: CDR1 LNHDA, CDR2 SQIVND (reference sequence). There are 14 residues in the CDR3.